This T cell receptor (beta chain) was sequenced in a study of T cells in Graves' hyperthyroidism and ophthalmopathy. General study findings and limits: Blood also held most thyroid clonotypes expanded beyond 0.001.

This clonotype turned up a few times. What it binds is not known. TCR beta CDR3 sequences were amplified from RNA transcripts. HTBI primers were used for first-round RT-PCR of the TCR CDR3. TCRdb reprocessed the multiplex PCR reads with MiXCR, giving one entry per CDR3 protein. The sample includes about 560,000 distinct CDR3 sequences, approximately 15% of them seen just once. Across 18 months, stable Graves' hyperthyroidism was marked by no progression to ophthalmopathy. The hyperthyroidism was newly diagnosed and had lasted under 2 months; the patients were aged 18 to 65. Pregnant or lactating patients were excluded, as were those with uncontrolled infection or other autoimmune disease. This receptor was identified in a woman aged 18 to 35 with Graves' hyperthyroidism. Sequenced material: blood.

The CDR3 region is CASSLILGTASGNTIYF. The CDR3 DNA reads TGTGCCAGCAGTCTTATACTTGGGACAGCCTCTGGAAACACCATATATTTT. The V call is TRBV6-1, the J call TRBJ1-3; TRBD1 matches 7 bases. With 5 bases clipped from V and 0 bases from J, the junction kept 10 bases outside the gene matches. This CDR3 contains 17 residues. Germline V gene data show CDR1 as MNHNS and CDR2 as SASEGT.